The clone carrying this T cell receptor (beta chain) was counted at least ten times. Its antigen is undetermined. As it was prepared, the TCRbeta library received unique molecular identifiers. TCRdb analysed the PCR reads with MiXCR anew, one entry per CDR3 protein. The sample shows around 94,000 distinct CDR3 sequences, roughly 7.2% of them seen only once. CDR1 and CDR2 (germline): LGHNA, YNFKEQ. With 3 bases removed from V and 5 bases from J, the gap between germline ends came to 17 bases. This CDR3 has 16 residues. These data come from a study of T-cell reconstitution after alpha-beta-depleted transplantation in children. Study conclusions and caveats: Expanded clones from the graft, numbering several hundred, reportedly supplied alpha-beta T cells about two months after transplant. A year had passed since transplant, and T-cell counts and diversity by then came mostly from newly produced T cells.

The J gene is TRBJ1-5, the V gene TRBV4-2, with D unclear. Material: PBMCs, obtained before TCRalphabeta/CD19-depleted stem cell transplant. This sequence was found in a boy younger than 10 with acute lymphoblastic leukemia, due to receive a stem cell transplant. The CDR3 is CASSHHSTAQYQPQHF. In DNA form, the CDR3 reads TGTGCCAGCAGCCATCACTCTACGGCCCAGTATCAGCCCCAGCATTTT.